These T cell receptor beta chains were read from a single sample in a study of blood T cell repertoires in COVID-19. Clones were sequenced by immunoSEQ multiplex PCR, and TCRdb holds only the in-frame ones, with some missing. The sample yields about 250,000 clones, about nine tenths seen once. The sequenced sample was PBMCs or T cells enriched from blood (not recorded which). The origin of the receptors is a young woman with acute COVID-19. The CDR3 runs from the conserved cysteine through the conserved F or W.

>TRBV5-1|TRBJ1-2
CASSSLGTYGPGGYTF
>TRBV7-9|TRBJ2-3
CASSLETSGRTDTQYF
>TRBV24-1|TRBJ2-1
CATSEVGGGNGNEQFF
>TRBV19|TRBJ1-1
CASKFNPTMNTEAFF
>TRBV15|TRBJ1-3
CATSRGGQGGGENTIYF
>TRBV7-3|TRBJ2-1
CASSLTASRIEQFF
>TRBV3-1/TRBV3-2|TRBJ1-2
CASSQDGLGRGRVYGYTF
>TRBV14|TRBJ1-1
CASSHATEAFF
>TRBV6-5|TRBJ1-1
CASNAGGWVAFF
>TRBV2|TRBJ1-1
CASSRRGTEAFF
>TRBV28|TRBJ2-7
CASTLGDSIYEQYF
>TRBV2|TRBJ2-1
CASSSIFLNEQFF
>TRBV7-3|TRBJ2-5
CASSQRLAGLETQYF
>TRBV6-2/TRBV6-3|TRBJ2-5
CASSSGTAQETQYF
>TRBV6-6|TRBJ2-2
CASSPRLAGGKNTGELFF
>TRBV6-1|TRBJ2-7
CASSDDRGRHAEQYF
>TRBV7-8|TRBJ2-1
CASSPPGGVYNEQFF
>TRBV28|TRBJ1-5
CASSLTARLLEPQHF
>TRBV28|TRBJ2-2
CASRSLTGGPGELFF
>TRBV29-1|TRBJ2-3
CSVQGRADTQYF
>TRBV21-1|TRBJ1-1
CASTQKTQNTEAFF
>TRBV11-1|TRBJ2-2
CASSLVQGGGELFF
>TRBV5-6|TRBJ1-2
CASSIQGEDGYTF
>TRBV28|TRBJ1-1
CASRPMTGFYTEAFF
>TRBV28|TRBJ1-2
CASSKQPQKNYGYTF
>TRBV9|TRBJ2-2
CASSGLAGGVTGELFF
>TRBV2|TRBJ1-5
CASMGGLNQPQHF
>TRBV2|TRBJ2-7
CASWLGQGTYEQYF
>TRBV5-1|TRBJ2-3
CASSLGQDTDTQYF
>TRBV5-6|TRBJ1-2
CASSFGQEGYGYTF
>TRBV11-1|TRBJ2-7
CASSLGQTYEQYF
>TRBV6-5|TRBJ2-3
CASSVVGTDTQYF
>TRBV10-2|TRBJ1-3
CASSEPGLVALSGNTIYF
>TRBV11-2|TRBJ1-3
CASSLTDPGSGNTIYF
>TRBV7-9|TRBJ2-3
CASSRRQGGTDTQYF
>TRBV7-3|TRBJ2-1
CASSPGGYDNEQFF
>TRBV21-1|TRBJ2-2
CASSSPLEGSVTGELFF
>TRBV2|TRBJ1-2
CASSLQGSNYGYTF
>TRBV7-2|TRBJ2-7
CASGGLAGAPLPYEQYF
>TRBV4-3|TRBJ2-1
CASSQDTSGRAYEQFF
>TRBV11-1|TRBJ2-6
CASSHDPGVGANVLTF
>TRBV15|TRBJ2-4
CATSRDRTAGGFQYF
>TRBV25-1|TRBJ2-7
CASSAPLGQGTSEQYF
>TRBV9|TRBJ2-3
CASTGGTRGSDTQYF
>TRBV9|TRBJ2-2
CASSGLTEELFF
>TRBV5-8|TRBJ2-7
CASSRYRVAYEQYF
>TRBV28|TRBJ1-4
CASSTRQGATNEKLFF